This TCR beta chain is drawn from a study of beta chain features in type 1 diabetes. Study observations and caveats: In all four CD4+ subsets, TCRB CDR3 length was significantly, moderately reduced in type 1 diabetes. VDJ junctions in type 1 diabetes patients carried more deletions and fewer insertions. Cells expressing TCR highly could be over-represented by cDNA sequencing.

Reverse transcribing all isolated RNA meant expressed TCRB transcripts were sequenced. Using immunoSEQ multiplex PCR, the repertoire was profiled, and TCRdb retains in-frame clones only, with some absent. The sample contains under 300,000 clones, about a sixth of which appear only once. Germline V gives CDR1 SGHRS, CDR2 YFSETQ. The V and J ends lost 1 base and 4 bases respectively, with 2 bases between them. This CDR3 comprises 11 residues. Concerning this clone: Its antigen is still unknown. Distinct nucleotide sequences in the sample also encode this CDR3.

The sequencing sample was made of naive CD4+ T cells from blood. The chain joins TRBV5-1 to TRBJ2-5; D unresolved. This receptor was obtained from a man aged 25-45 years with type 1 diabetes. The CDR3 DNA reads TGCGCCAGCAGCTTGCGAGAGACCCAGTACTTC. It yields the protein CASSLRETQYF.